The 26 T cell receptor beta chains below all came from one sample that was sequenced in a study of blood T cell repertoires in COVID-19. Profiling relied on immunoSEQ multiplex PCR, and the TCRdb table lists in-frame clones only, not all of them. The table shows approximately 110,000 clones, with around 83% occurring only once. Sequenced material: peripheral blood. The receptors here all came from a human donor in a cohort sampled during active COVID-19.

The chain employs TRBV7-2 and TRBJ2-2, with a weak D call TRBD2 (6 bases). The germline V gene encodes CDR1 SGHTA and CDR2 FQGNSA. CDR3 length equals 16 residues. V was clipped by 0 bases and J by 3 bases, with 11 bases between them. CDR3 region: CASSLAGGADTGELFF. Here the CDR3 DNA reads TGTGCCAGCAGCTTAGCTGGCGGGGCGGACACCGGGGAGCTGTTTTTT. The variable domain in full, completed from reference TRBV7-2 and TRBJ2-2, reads GAGVSQSPSNKVTEKGKDVELRCDPISGHTALYWYRQSLGQGLEFLIYFQGNSAPDKSGLPSDRFSAERTGGSVSTLTIQRTQQEDSAVYLCASSLAGGADTGELFFGEGSRLTVL.

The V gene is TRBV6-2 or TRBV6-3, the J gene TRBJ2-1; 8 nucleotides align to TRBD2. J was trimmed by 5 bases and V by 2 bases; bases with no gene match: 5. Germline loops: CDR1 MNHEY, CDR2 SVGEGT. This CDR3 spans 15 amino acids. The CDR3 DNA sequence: TGTGCCAGCAGTTACGGCGGGGGGCCCAACAATGAGCAGTTCTTC. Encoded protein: CASSYGGGPNNEQFF.

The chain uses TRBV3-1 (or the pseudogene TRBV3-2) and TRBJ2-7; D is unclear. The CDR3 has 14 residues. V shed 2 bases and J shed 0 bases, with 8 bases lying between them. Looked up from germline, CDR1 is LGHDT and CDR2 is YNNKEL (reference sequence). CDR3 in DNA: TGTGCCAGCAGCCAATTCCCTTGCTCCTACGAGCAGTACTTC. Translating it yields CASSQFPCSYEQYF.

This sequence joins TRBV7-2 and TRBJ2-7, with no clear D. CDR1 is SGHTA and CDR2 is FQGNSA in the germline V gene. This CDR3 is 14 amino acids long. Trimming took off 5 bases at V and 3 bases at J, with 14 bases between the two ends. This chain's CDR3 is CASSPLGSYYEQYF. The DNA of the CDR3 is TGTGCCAGCAGCCCCCTGGGCAGCTACTACGAGCAGTACTTC.

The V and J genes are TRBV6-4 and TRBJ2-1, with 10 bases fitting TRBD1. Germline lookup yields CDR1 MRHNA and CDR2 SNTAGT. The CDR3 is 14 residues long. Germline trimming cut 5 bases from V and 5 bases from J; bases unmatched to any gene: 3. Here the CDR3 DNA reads TGTGCCAGCAGTCCCGGGACAGGGGACAATGAGCAGTTCTTC. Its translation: CASSPGTGDNEQFF.

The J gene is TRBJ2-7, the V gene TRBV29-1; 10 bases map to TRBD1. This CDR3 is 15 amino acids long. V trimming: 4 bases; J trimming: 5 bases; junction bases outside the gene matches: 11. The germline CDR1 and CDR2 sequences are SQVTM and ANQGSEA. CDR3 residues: CSVGGDRGEDNEQYF. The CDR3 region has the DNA TGCAGCGTTGGGGGGGACAGGGGAGAGGATAACGAGCAGTACTTC.

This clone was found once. The DNA of the CDR3 is TGCAGCGTTGTTTTGGCGGGACAGGTCAATGAGCAGTTCTTC. This sequence encodes CSVVLAGQVNEQFF. V usage is TRBV29-1 and J usage is TRBJ2-1, with 8 bases matching TRBD1. J was trimmed by 6 bases and V by 4 bases; bases with no gene match: 8. CDR1 and CDR2 from the germline V gene are SQVTM and ANQGSEA. The CDR3 is 14 amino acids.

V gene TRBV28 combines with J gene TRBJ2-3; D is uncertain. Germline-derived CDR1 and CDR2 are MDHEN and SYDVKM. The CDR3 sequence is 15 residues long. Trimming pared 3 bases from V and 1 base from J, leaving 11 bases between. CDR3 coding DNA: TGTGCCAGCAGTTTGAGGCACCTAGGCACAGATACGCAGTATTTT. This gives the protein CASSLRHLGTDTQYF.

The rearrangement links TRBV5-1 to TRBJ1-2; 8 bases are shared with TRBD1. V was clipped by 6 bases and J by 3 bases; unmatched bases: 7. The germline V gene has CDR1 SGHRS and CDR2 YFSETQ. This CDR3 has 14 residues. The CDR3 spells CASNGQGGDYGYTF. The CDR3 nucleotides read TGCGCCAGCAACGGACAGGGAGGAGACTATGGCTACACCTTC.

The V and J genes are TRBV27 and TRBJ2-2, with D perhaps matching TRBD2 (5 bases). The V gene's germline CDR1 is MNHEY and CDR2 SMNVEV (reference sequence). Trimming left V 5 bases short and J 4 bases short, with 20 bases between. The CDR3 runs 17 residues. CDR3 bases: TGTGCCAGCAGTAATTATTTTAGAGGGAGCGGCACCGGGGAGCTGTTTTTT. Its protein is CASSNYFRGSGTGELFF.

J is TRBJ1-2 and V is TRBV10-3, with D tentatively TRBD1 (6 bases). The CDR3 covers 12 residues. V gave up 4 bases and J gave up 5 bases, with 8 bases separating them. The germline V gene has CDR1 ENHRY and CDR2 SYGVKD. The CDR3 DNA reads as TGTGCCATCAGTGGGGACAAGTATGGCTACACCTTC. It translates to CAISGDKYGYTF.

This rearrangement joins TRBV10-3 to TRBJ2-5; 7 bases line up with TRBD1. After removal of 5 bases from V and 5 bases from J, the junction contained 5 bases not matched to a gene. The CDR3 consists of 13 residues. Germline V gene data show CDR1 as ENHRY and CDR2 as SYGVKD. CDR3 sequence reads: CAISRGQRETQYF. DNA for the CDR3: TGTGCCATCAGTCGGGGACAGAGGGAGACCCAGTACTTC.

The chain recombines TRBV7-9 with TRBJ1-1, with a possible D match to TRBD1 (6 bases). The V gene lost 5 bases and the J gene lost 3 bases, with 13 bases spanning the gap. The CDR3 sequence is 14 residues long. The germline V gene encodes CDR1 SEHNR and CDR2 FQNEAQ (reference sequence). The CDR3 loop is CASSLPGGDTEAFF. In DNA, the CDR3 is TGTGCCAGCAGCCTCCCGGGGGGCGACACTGAAGCTTTCTTT.

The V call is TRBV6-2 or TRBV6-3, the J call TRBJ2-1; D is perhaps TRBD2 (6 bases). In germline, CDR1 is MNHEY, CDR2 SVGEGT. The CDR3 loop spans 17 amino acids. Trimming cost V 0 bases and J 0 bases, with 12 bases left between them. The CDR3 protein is CASSYSKAGSSYNEQFF. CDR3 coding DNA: TGTGCCAGCAGTTACTCGAAGGCGGGGAGCTCCTACAATGAGCAGTTCTTC.

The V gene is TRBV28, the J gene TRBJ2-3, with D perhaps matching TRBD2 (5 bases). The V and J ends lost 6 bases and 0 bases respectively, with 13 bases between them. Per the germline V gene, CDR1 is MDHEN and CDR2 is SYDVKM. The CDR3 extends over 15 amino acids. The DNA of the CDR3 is TGTGCCAGCAGGCGGGTTAGCTTGAGCACAGATACGCAGTATTTT. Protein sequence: CASRRVSLSTDTQYF.

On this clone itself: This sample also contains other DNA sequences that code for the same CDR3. The CDR3 here is CASSLQGNEQYF. Here the CDR3 DNA reads TGCGCCAGCAGCCTACAGGGGAACGAGCAGTACTTC. The chain recombines TRBV5-1 with TRBJ2-7; TRBD1 aligns across 7 bases. From germline, CDR1 is SGHRS and CDR2 YFSETQ. CDR3 length: 12 amino acids. V was pared by 4 bases and J by 5 bases, with 3 bases of the junction left unmatched.

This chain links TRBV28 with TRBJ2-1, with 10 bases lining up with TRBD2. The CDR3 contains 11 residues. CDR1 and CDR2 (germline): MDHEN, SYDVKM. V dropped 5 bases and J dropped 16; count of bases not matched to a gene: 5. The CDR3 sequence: CASSTSGTNFF. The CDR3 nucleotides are TGTGCCAGCAGTACTAGCGGGACTAACTTCTTC.

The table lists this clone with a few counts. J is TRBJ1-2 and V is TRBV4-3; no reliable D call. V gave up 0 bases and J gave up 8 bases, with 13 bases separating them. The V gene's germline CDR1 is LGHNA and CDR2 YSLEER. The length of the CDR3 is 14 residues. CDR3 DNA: TGCGCCAGCAGCCAAGAGGTAGGGCCGGGAGGCTACACCTTC. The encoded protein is CASSQEVGPGGYTF.

CDR3 coding DNA: TGTGCCAGCAGCGTAGGGGGATCTGAAGCTTTCTTT. It is translated as CASSVGGSEAFF. This chain links TRBV5-6 with TRBJ1-1; TRBD1 is a possible D gene (6 bases). Germline lookup yields CDR1 SGHDT and CDR2 YYEEEE. CDR3 length: 12 residues. Between the trimmed V and J ends, which lost 4 bases and 6 bases, there was a span of 10 bases.

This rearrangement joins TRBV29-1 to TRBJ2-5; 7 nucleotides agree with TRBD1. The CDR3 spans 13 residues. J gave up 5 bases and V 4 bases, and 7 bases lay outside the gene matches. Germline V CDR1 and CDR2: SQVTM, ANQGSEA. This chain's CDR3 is CSVVGTGQETQYF. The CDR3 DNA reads TGCAGCGTTGTTGGGACGGGACAGGAGACCCAGTACTTC.

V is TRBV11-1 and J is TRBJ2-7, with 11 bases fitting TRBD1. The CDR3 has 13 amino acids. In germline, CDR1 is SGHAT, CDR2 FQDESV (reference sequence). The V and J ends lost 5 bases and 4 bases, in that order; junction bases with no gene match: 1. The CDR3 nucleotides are TGTGCCAGCAGCCGGGACAGGGGGTACGAGCAGTACTTC. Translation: CASSRDRGYEQYF.

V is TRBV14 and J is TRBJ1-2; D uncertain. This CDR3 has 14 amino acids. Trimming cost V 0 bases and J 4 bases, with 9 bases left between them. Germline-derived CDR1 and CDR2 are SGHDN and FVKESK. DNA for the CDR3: TGTGCCAGCAGCCAAGATGACAATCCCTATGGCTACACCTTC. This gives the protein CASSQDDNPYGYTF.

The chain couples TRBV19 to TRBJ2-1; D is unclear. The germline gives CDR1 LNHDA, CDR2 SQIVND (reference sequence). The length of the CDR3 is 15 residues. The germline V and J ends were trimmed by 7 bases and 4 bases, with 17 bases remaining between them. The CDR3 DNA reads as TGTGCCAGTAAGTCTGGAGTGGGTATTTACAATGAGCAGTTCTTC. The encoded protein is CASKSGVGIYNEQFF.

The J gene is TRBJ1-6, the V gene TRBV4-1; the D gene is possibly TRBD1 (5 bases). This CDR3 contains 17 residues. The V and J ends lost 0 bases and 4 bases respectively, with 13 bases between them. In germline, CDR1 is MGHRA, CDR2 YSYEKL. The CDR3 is CASSQEGGGLYNSPLHF. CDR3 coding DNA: TGCGCCAGCAGCCAAGAGGGGGGGGGACTGTATAATTCACCCCTCCACTTT.

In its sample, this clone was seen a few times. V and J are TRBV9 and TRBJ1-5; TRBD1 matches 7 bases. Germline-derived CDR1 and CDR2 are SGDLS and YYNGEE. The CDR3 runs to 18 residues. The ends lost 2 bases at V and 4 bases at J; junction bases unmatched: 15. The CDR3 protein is CASSVPLEQGIWNQPQHF. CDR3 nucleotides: TGTGCCAGCAGCGTCCCGTTAGAACAGGGGATCTGGAATCAGCCCCAGCATTTT. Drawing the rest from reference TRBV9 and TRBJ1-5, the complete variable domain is DSGVTQTPKHLITATGQRVTLRCSPRSGDLSVYWYQQSLDQGLQFLIQYYNGEERAKGNILERFSAQQFPDLHSELNLSSLELGDSALYFCASSVPLEQGIWNQPQHFGDGTRLSIL.

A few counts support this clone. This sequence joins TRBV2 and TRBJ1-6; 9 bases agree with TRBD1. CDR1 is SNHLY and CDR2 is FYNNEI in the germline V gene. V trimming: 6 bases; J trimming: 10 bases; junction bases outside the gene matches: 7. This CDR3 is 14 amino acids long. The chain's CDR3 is CASSIDRGGSPLHF. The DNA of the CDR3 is TGTGCCAGCAGCATAGACAGGGGGGGATCACCCCTCCACTTT.